The entry that follows covers one TCR beta chain sequence. Its antigen is not known. Germline loops: CDR1 SQVTM, CDR2 ANQGSEA. The CDR3 consists of 12 residues. Trimming left V 5 bases short and J 5 bases short, with 12 bases between. This entry comes from a study of T cell repertoires in cytomegalovirus infection. Study conclusions and caveats: Predominance within the ex vivo response was attributable to HLA-C-restricted CMV-specific TCR beta clonotypes.

TCRdb processed the reads anew with MiXCR; each CDR3 protein has one entry. The sample has some 100,000 distinct CDR3 sequences, about 22% seen once. This clonotype was obtained from a human donor in good health (CMV status not recorded). Some clones in this sample may be carry-over from other donors' samples. The V call is TRBV29-1, the J call TRBJ1-1; possible D gene TRBD1, 6 bases. The specimen was CD8+ T cells from PBMCs. CDR3 protein: CSVTGLGTEAFF. The CDR3 DNA follows: TGCAGCGTTACAGGGCTCGGAACTGAAGCTTTCTTT.